These 23 T cell receptor beta chains came from one sample sequenced in a study of blood T cells in healthy people across ages. Using a J-beta primer mix together with a sample-barcoded 5' primer, a second PCR was run for about 6 to 12 cycles. MiXCR was run by TCRdb on the 5' RACE reads, yielding one entry per CDR3 protein. The table includes 540,000 or so distinct CDR3 sequences, around half detected once. Material: blood. The source is a man older than 75 in good health.

In its sample, this clonotype was seen many times. V gene TRBV12-3 or TRBV12-4 combines with J gene TRBJ2-7, with D perhaps matching TRBD1 (6 bases). V was shortened by 2 bases and J by 3 bases, with 11 bases between the two germline ends. This CDR3 has 14 residues. The DNA for the CDR3 is TGTGCCAGCAGTTTACAGGGGCAGGGCTACGAGCAGTACTTC. Amino acid sequence: CASSLQGQGYEQYF.

This clonotype was observed at least ten times. The V gene is TRBV6-6, the J gene TRBJ2-5, with D maybe TRBD2 (6 bases). The germline V and J ends were trimmed by 2 bases and 4 bases, with 14 bases remaining between them. The germline V gene encodes CDR1 MNHNY and CDR2 SVGAGI (reference sequence). This CDR3 has 15 amino acids. DNA of the CDR3: TGTGCCAGCAGTTACACAACCGGGGGTGCAGAGACCCAGTACTTC. Residues: CASSYTTGGAETQYF.

The chain joins TRBV20-1 to TRBJ2-5, with 10 bases matching TRBD2. The end of the DNA fits TRBJ2-7 better, so the J call may be wrong. CDR3 length: 16 amino acids. CDR1 is DFQATT, CDR2 SNEGSKA, per germline (reference sequence). For the CDR3, the DNA is TGCAGTGCTAGAGACCCTTTAGCGGGGGGCCCCTCCGAGCAGTACTTC. Protein sequence: CSARDPLAGGPSEQYF.

The chain combines TRBV9 with TRBJ2-5; D is undetermined. This CDR3 region has 15 residues. V lost 0 bases and J 0 bases, leaving 9 bases between the germline ends. Germline CDR1 SGDLS, CDR2 YYNGEE. In DNA form, the CDR3 reads TGTGCCAGCAGCGTAGGGAAAGGGAACCAAGAGACCCAGTACTTC. It yields the protein CASSVGKGNQETQYF.

The rearrangement uses TRBV2 and TRBJ2-7; 9 bases are a match to TRBD1. The CDR3 has 14 residues. Trimming removed 6 bases from V and 4 bases from J; junction bases left unmatched: 7. The germline gives CDR1 SNHLY, CDR2 FYNNEI. The CDR3 loop is CASRVEQGAYEQYF. In DNA form, the CDR3 reads TGTGCCAGCAGGGTGGAACAGGGGGCGTACGAGCAGTACTTC.

The chain has TRBV20-1 and TRBJ2-4; 11 bases are shared with TRBD2. The V gene's germline CDR1 is DFQATT and CDR2 SNEGSKA (reference sequence). This CDR3 comprises 15 residues. V lost 0 bases to trimming and J lost 7 bases; unmatched junction nucleotides: 5. The CDR3 DNA sequence: TGCAGTGCTAGAGACCCTAGCGGGGGGCCTAACATTCAGTACTTC. It yields the protein CSARDPSGGPNIQYF.

This clonotype was detected a few times. Just one base apart from a much larger clone, this may be a read error. Here the CDR3 omits its conserved ending phenylalanine or tryptophan, so a read error is the likely source. The CDR3 DNA sequence: TGCAGTGCTAGTACACTAGCGGGGGAGACCCAGTACTGC. It translates to CSASTLAGETQYC. The chain uses TRBV20-1 and TRBJ2-5; TRBD2 agrees at 10 bases. Germline loops: CDR1 DFQATT, CDR2 SNEGSKA (reference sequence). V was clipped by 3 bases and J by 5 bases; unmatched bases: 3. This CDR3 is built from 13 residues.

Here the CDR3 reads CASSSGQGNGYTF. The CDR3 region has the DNA TGTGCCAGCAGCTCCGGACAGGGGAATGGCTACACCTTC. The rearrangement links TRBV7-9 to TRBJ1-2, with 9 bases lining up with TRBD1. CDR3 length: 13 residues. V lost 4 bases, J lost 6 bases, and 3 bases stayed unmatched. Germline assignment: CDR1 SEHNR and CDR2 FQNEAQ (reference sequence).

V and J are TRBV7-2 and TRBJ1-2; D not certain. The CDR3 runs 12 residues. The V end was cut by 2 bases, the J end by 5 bases, with 6 bases between. CDR1 SGHTA and CDR2 FQGNSA come from the germline V gene. CDR3 loop: CASSLTEYGYTF. In DNA, the CDR3 is TGTGCCAGCAGCTTAACAGAGTATGGCTACACCTTC.

This chain connects TRBV28 to TRBJ2-3; 10 positions agree with TRBD2. V lost 2 bases, J lost 3 bases, and 5 bases stayed unmatched. The germline CDR1 and CDR2 sequences are MDHEN and SYDVKM. The CDR3 totals 16 residues. The CDR3 nucleotides read TGTGCCAGCAGTTTACGTGCTAGCGGGAGAACAGATACGCAGTATTTT. This codes for CASSLRASGRTDTQYF.

The J gene is TRBJ1-1, the V gene TRBV3-1; 10 bases match TRBD1. Trimming at V came to 4 bases and at J to 9 bases, leaving 5 bases not matched to a gene. Germline assignment: CDR1 LGHDT and CDR2 YNNKEL (reference sequence). The CDR3 covers 13 residues. The CDR3 loop is CASSRGTGDKAFF. DNA of the CDR3: TGTGCCAGCAGCCGCGGGACAGGGGATAAAGCTTTCTTT.

The rearrangement links TRBV4-1 to TRBJ2-7; no firm D call. The V gene lost 5 bases and the J gene lost 0 bases, with 14 bases spanning the gap. CDR3 length: 15 amino acids. Per the germline V gene, CDR1 is MGHRA and CDR2 is YSYEKL. CDR3 coding DNA: TGCGCCAGCAGCAAGGCCGTGAAGAGCTCCTACGAGCAGTACTTC. As protein: CASSKAVKSSYEQYF.

This clonotype was seen at least ten times. The gene calls are TRBV6-5 and TRBJ2-3; 9 nucleotides align to TRBD1. Germline lookup yields CDR1 MNHEY and CDR2 SVGAGI. V shed 6 bases and J 3 bases; nucleotides not matched to a gene: 1. The CDR3 consists of 13 residues. CDR3 in amino acids: CASRGTGTDTQYF. The CDR3 DNA follows: TGTGCCAGCAGGGGGACAGGGACAGATACGCAGTATTTT.

V and J are TRBV2 and TRBJ1-6; 9 bases line up with TRBD1. Unmatched junction bases numbered 7, after V lost 6 bases and J lost 7 bases. Looked up from germline, CDR1 is SNHLY and CDR2 is FYNNEI. This CDR3 spans 15 amino acids. The CDR3 DNA follows: TGTGCCAGCAGCACACAGACAGGGGGGAATTCACCCCTCCACTTT. Its translation: CASSTQTGGNSPLHF.

This chain joins TRBV28 and TRBJ1-6, with 9 nucleotides matching TRBD1. CDR1 and CDR2 (germline): MDHEN, SYDVKM. V dropped 5 bases and J dropped 10; count of bases not matched to a gene: 9. CDR3 length: 15 amino acids. CDR3 sequence: CASSARDRVQSPLHF. The CDR3 DNA is TGTGCCAGCAGTGCCCGGGACAGGGTTCAATCACCCCTCCACTTT.

The chain couples TRBV24-1 to TRBJ2-7; a possible D gene is TRBD1 (6 bases). The CDR3 loop spans 15 amino acids. Germline V gives CDR1 KGHDR, CDR2 SFDVKD. Between the trimmed V and J ends, which lost 2 bases and 2 bases, there was a span of 12 bases. DNA for the CDR3: TGTGCCACCAGTGATTGGACACAGGGTACCTACGAGCAGTACTTC. Its translation is CATSDWTQGTYEQYF.

This chain connects TRBV20-1 to TRBJ2-1, with TRBD2 matching over 9 bases. V trimming: 0 bases; J trimming: 1 base; junction bases outside the gene matches: 10. The CDR3 length is 18 residues. Germline CDR1 reads DFQATT; CDR2 reads SNEGSKA (reference sequence). The CDR3 is CSARDISGSGGSYNEQFF. The CDR3 DNA follows: TGCAGTGCTAGAGATATAAGCGGTAGCGGGGGTTCCTACAATGAGCAGTTCTTC.

The CDR3 sequence is CASKPGTVYEQYF. The CDR3 DNA reads as TGTGCCAGCAAACCCGGGACAGTCTACGAGCAGTACTTC. V usage is TRBV6-2 or TRBV6-3 and J usage is TRBJ2-7; TRBD1 aligns across 7 bases. Germline CDR1 and CDR2: MNHEY and SVGEGT. This CDR3 spans 13 amino acids. V was clipped by 7 bases and J by 3 bases; unmatched bases: 6.

There are a few counts of this clonotype. The rearrangement links TRBV7-3 to TRBJ2-1; D gene ambiguous. This CDR3 comprises 15 residues. Germline loops: CDR1 SGHTA, CDR2 FQGTGA. V lost 5 bases and J 7 bases, leaving 18 bases between the germline ends. CDR3 nucleotide sequence: TGTGCCAGCAGCCCTATGCCCCTGAGTGAGAATGAGCAGTTCTTC. Translating gives CASSPMPLSENEQFF.

The chain joins TRBV2 to TRBJ1-5; TRBD1 agrees at 12 bases. CDR3 length: 14 residues. The germline CDR1 and CDR2 sequences are SNHLY and FYNNEI. With 8 bases clipped from V and 7 bases from J, the junction kept 6 bases outside the gene matches. Written as DNA, the CDR3 is TGTGCCAGCTTGGGGACAGGGGGCGGCCAGCCCCAGCATTTT. Amino acid sequence: CASLGTGGGQPQHF.

This clonotype was recorded a few times. The chain links TRBV25-1 to TRBJ2-3; TRBD2 agrees at 13 bases. Germline V lookup: CDR1 MGHDK, CDR2 SYGVNS. Trimming took 4 bases from V and 6 from J; bases not matched to a gene: 7. This CDR3 is built from 16 residues. In DNA form, the CDR3 reads TGTGCCAGCAGTGCAAAACTAGCGGGAGGGGTCGATACGCAGTATTTT. Translated: CASSAKLAGGVDTQYF.

With regard to this clonotype: One end of the junction does not line up with germline, which may come from a read error. This chain connects TRBV9 to TRBJ2-1; 10 nucleotides align to TRBD2. The CDR3 is made up of 16 amino acids. Germline-derived CDR1 and CDR2 are SGDLS and YYNGEE. In DNA, the CDR3 is TGTGCCAGCAGCGTAGGGGCTAGCGGGGGCCTAAATGGGCAGTTCTTC. Translating it yields CASSVGASGGLNGQFF. The whole variable domain, filled in from reference TRBV9 and TRBJ2-1, reads DSGVTQTPKHLITATGQRVTLRCSPRSGDLSVYWYQQSLDQGLQFLIQYYNGEERAKGNILERFSAQQFPDLHSELNLSSLELGDSALYFCASSVGASGGLNGQFFGPGTRLTVL.

The chain is built from TRBV10-3 and TRBJ2-3, with D perhaps matching TRBD2 (6 bases). Germline V lookup: CDR1 ENHRY, CDR2 SYGVKD. The CDR3 contains 14 residues. Trimming took off 3 bases at V and 4 bases at J, with 11 bases between the two ends. The CDR3 bases are TGTGCCATCAGTGACCCGCGGAGGGCAGATACGCAGTATTTT. Amino acid sequence: CAISDPRRADTQYF.